The rows below give T cell receptor beta chains drawn from one sample of a study of T cell changes during pregnancy in multiple sclerosis. The data were produced by immunoSEQ multiplex PCR, yet TCRdb's version contains in-frame clones alone and is incomplete. The sample has some 61,000 clones, 75% to 95% seen once. The sequenced sample was peripheral blood, obtained in the second trimester of pregnancy. The source of these receptors is a female donor with multiple sclerosis, enrolled in a pregnancy study. The conserved cysteine and the conserved F or W are not part of the CDR3 here. A D gene is named only where the DNA matches it firmly.

>TRBV7-9|TRBD1
ASSSGTGWIDEQF
>TRBV10-3|TRBD1
AITKGQGGGYT
>TRBV4-1|NA
ASSQGVDAGHSDTEAF
>TRBV5-5|TRBD2
ASSAPGLAGSSYNEQF
>TRBV5-1|TRBD1
ASSQGTAQAGELF
>TRBV6-5|TRBD1
ASSYGQGAYEQY
>TRBV27|NA
ASSSGELGRNTIY
>TRBV7-9|TRBD2
ASKPPLTSGGITDTQY
>TRBV4-2|TRBD2
ASSQEAGGGYQETQY
>TRBV2|NA
AGRGLDADTQY
>TRBV4-1|NA
ASSQAPTVRNQPQH
>TRBV7-2|TRBD2
ASSLHASGGVNEQF
>TRBV9|NA
ASSVAGQGWRDEQY
>TRBV7-2|NA
ASSSRTGTDTQY
>TRBV19|NA
ASSISSLPYEQY
>TRBV6-4|NA
ASSLRLNTEAF
>TRBV13|TRBD1
ASTPGTGDNEQF
>TRBV21-1|NA
ASSKRTGGHYGYT
>TRBV6-5|NA
ASLQPGGTYEQY
>TRBV4-3|TRBD1
ASSQDPPPRDRATDTQY
>TRBV19|NA
ASMRRGDTGELF
>TRBV2|TRBD2
ASNSGTSGYNEQF
>TRBV5-1|NA
ASRRGAEGETQY
>TRBV29-1|NA
SVGGRGLETQY
>TRBV4-2|NA
ASSHPGHGGARTDTQY
>TRBV9|TRBD1
ASSVGTGGYYEQY
>TRBV19|NA
ASSIFQGNTEAF
>TRBV7-8|NA
ASSLELGASYGYT
>TRBV5-4|TRBD1
ATGGQGADEQY
>TRBV9|TRBD1
ASSVGGTGNEKLF
>TRBV21-1|NA
ARRTAPEDTIY
>TRBV21-1|NA
ASSKGRQLNNEQF
>TRBV19|TRBD1
ASSISHRGQFNYGYT
>TRBV7-9|TRBD1
ASSPRPGTGTTEAF
>TRBV6-5|TRBD1
ASRGQGGTGELF
>TRBV4-3|TRBD2
ASSQAGLAGITGELF
>TRBV18|TRBD1
ASSPRTGTNEKLF
>TRBV19|NA
ASSTVPGQLSRPQH
>TRBV7-9|NA
ASSSYSTDTQY
>TRBV7-2|NA
ASSLVPGAYNQPQH